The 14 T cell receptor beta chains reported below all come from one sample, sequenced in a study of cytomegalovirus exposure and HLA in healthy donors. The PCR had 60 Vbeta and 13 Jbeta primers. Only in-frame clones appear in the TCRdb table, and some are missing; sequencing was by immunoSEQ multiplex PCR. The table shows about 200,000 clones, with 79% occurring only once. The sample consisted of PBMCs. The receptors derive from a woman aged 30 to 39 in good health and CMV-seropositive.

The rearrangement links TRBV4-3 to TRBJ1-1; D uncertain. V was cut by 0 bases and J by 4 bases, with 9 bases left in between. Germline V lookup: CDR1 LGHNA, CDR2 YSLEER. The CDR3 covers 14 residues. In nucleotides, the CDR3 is TGCGCCAGCAGCCAAGATTGGAGGTCCACTGAAGCTTTCTTT. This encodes CASSQDWRSTEAFF.

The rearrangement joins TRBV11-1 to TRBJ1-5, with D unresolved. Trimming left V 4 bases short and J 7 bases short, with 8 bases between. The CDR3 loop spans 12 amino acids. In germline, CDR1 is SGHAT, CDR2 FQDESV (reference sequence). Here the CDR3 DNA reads TGTGCCAGCAGCTCTCTTAGCCAGCCCCAGCATTTT. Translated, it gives CASSSLSQPQHF.

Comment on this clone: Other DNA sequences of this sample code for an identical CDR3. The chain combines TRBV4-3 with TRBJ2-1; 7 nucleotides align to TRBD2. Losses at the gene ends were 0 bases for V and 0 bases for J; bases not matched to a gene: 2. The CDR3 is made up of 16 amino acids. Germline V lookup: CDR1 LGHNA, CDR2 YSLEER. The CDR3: CASSQDRGSSYNEQFF. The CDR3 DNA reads TGCGCCAGCAGCCAAGATCGCGGGAGCTCCTACAATGAGCAGTTCTTC.

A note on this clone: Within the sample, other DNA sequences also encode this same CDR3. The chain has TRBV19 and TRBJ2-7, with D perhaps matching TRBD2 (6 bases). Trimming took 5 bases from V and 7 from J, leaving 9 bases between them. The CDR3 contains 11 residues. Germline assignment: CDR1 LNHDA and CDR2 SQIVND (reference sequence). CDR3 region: CASSFGGEQYF. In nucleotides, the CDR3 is TGTGCCAGTAGTTTCGGAGGGGAGCAGTACTTC.

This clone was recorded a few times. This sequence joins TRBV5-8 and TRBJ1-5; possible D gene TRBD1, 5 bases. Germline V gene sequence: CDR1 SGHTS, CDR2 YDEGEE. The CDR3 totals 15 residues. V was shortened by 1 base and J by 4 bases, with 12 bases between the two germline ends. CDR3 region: CASSLQGVGNQPQHF. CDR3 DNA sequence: TGTGCCAGCAGCTTGCAGGGTGTGGGGAATCAGCCCCAGCATTTT.

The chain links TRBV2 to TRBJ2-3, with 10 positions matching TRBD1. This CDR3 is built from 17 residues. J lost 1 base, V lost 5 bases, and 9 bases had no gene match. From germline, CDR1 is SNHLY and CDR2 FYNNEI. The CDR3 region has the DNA TGTGCCAGCAGTAAGAGACAGGGGGCAGGACGCACAGATACGCAGTATTTT. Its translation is CASSKRQGAGRTDTQYF.

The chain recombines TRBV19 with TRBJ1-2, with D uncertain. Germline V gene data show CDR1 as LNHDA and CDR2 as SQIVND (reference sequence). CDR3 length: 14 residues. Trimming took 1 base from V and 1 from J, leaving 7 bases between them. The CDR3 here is CASSIGGDNYGYTF. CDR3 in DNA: TGTGCCAGTAGTATAGGAGGTGATAACTATGGCTACACCTTC.

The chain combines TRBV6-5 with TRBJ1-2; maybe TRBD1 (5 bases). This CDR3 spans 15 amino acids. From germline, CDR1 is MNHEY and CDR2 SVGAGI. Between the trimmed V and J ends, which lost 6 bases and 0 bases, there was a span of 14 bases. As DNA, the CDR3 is TGTGCCAGCAGCCTAACTTCCAGGGCTAACTATGGCTACACCTTC. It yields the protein CASSLTSRANYGYTF.

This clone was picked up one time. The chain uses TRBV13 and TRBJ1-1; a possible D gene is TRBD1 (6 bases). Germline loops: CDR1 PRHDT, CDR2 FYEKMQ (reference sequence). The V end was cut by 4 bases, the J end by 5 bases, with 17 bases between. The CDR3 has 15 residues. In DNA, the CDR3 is TGTGCCAGCAGCTGGGCGTCGGGGAGGGGGACTGAAGCTTTCTTT. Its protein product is CASSWASGRGTEAFF.

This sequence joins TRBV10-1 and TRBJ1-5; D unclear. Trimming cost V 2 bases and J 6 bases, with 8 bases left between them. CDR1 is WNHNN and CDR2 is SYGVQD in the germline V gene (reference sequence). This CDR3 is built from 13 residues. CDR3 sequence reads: CASSEVAGQPQHF. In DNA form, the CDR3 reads TGCGCCAGCAGTGAGGTTGCAGGTCAGCCCCAGCATTTT.

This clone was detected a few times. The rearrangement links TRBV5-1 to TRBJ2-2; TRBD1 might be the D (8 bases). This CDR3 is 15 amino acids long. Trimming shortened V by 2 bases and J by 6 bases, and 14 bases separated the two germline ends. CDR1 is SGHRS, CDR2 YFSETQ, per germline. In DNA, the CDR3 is TGCGCCAGCAGCTTCGCCACAGGGGGGGCCGGGGAGCTGTTTTTT. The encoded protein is CASSFATGGAGELFF. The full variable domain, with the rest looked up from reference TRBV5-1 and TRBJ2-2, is KAGVTQTPRYLIKTRGQQVTLSCSPISGHRSVSWYQQTPGQGLQFLFEYFSETQRNKGNFPGRFSGRQFSNSRSEMNVSTLELGDSALYLCASSFATGGAGELFFGEGSRLTVL.

This CDR3 is CASRGGNIQYF. The CDR3 nucleotides are TGTGCCAGCAGGGGGGGAAACATTCAGTACTTC. V and J are TRBV5-8 and TRBJ2-4; weak D call: TRBD2 (6 bases). V lost 5 bases and J 6 bases, leaving 6 bases between the germline ends. The CDR3 has 11 amino acids. Looked up from germline, CDR1 is SGHTS and CDR2 is YDEGEE.

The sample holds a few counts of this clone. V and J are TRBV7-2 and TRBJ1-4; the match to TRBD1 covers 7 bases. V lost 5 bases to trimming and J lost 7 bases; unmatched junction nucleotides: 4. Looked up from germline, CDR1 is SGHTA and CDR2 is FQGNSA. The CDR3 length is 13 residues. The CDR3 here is CASSAGGFEKLFF. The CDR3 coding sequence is TGTGCCAGCAGCGCAGGGGGATTTGAAAAACTGTTTTTT.

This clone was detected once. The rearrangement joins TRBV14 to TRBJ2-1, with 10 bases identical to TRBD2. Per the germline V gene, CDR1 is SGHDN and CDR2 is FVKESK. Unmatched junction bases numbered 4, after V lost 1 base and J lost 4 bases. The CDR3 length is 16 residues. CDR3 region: CASSQVPSGGYNEQFF. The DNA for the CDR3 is TGTGCCAGCAGCCAAGTTCCTAGCGGGGGATACAATGAGCAGTTCTTC.